This T cell receptor beta chain was retrieved from a study of shared clonotypes between healthy human individuals. Losses at the gene ends were 5 bases for V and 0 bases for J; bases not matched to a gene: 15. The CDR3 loop spans 19 amino acids. The germline gives CDR1 SGHVS, CDR2 FNYEAQ. Here immunoSEQ multiplex PCR was the method, and the copy in TCRdb shows in-frame clones only, minus some. The repertoire holds approximately 530,000 clones, with roughly 95% as singletons. A single count supports this clone. Sample: naive CD4+ T cells sorted from blood. Described subset: CD45RA+ positively selected. This receptor was identified in a woman aged 25 to 45 in good health. The gene calls are TRBV7-6 and TRBJ1-4; TRBD1 agrees at 7 bases. CDR3 sequence: CASSPLGGTDSATNEKLFF. Written as DNA, the CDR3 is TGTGCCAGCAGCCCATTAGGGGGGACAGACTCTGCAACTAATGAAAAACTGTTTTTT.